Shown below are 16 T cell receptor beta chains from a single sample sequenced in a study of blood T cell repertoires in COVID-19. Here immunoSEQ multiplex PCR was the method, and the copy in TCRdb shows in-frame clones only, minus some. The sample records 300,000 or so clones, about 90% being singletons. The sample taken for sequencing was PBMCs or T cells enriched from blood (not recorded which). These receptor sequences come from a woman in her twenties or thirties who had recovered from COVID-19.

V gene TRBV10-3 combines with J gene TRBJ1-6; perhaps TRBD1 as D (5 bases). The germline V gene has CDR1 ENHRY and CDR2 SYGVKD. CDR3 size: 12 residues. Deletions cut 6 bases from V and 9 bases from J, with 9 bases between. CDR3 bases: TGTGCCATCAGGGGGCCCAGTTCACCCCTCCACTTT. This codes for CAIRGPSSPLHF.

V and J are TRBV5-1 and TRBJ2-1; D ambiguous. Germline CDR1 reads SGHRS; CDR2 reads YFSETQ. The CDR3 totals 15 residues. V dropped 2 bases and J dropped 6 bases, with 15 bases sitting between them. Here the CDR3 DNA reads TGCGCCAGCAGCTTACAAGTAACGAATCTCAATGAGCAGTTCTTC. The encoded protein is CASSLQVTNLNEQFF.

This clone has only a few counts. This chain links TRBV2 with TRBJ1-2; D not certain. The CDR3 is 13 residues long. Germline CDR1 SNHLY, CDR2 FYNNEI. Trimming removed 1 base from V and 8 bases from J, with 11 bases in between. CDR3 in amino acids: CASSEGAPGGYTF. Written as DNA, the CDR3 is TGTGCCAGCAGTGAAGGGGCTCCGGGGGGCTACACCTTC.

This clone was observed once. The rearrangement uses TRBV2 and TRBJ1-1; D possibly corresponds to TRBD1 (6 bases). Per germline, CDR1 SNHLY and CDR2 FYNNEI. Between the trimmed V and J ends, which lost 6 bases and 10 bases, there was a span of 21 bases. The CDR3 extends over 14 amino acids. The CDR3 protein is CASRSTGTPLAAFF. The CDR3 DNA sequence: TGTGCCAGCAGATCCACCGGGACACCTCTGGCAGCTTTCTTT.

This clone showed up just once. The V and J genes are TRBV29-1 and TRBJ2-2; 9 nucleotides align to TRBD1. The V segment lost 7 bases and the J segment 0 bases; nucleotides outside the gene matches: 3. CDR1 is SQVTM, CDR2 ANQGSEA, per germline. This CDR3 has 14 amino acids. This CDR3 reads CSAGTGSNTGELFF. In DNA form, the CDR3 reads TGCAGCGCGGGGACAGGGTCGAACACCGGGGAGCTGTTTTTT.

The chain recombines TRBV29-1 with TRBJ2-7, with 7 bases matching TRBD1. V shed 0 bases and J 0 bases; nucleotides not matched to a gene: 5. Germline V gene sequence: CDR1 SQVTM, CDR2 ANQGSEA. The CDR3 length is 15 residues. The CDR3: CSVEDLRQGSYEQYF. The CDR3 DNA reads as TGCAGCGTTGAAGATCTGAGACAGGGCTCCTACGAGCAGTACTTC.

The J gene is TRBJ1-5, the V gene TRBV19; no definite D call. Trimming left V 3 bases short and J 7 bases short, with 16 bases between. The CDR3 runs 15 residues. Looked up from germline, CDR1 is LNHDA and CDR2 is SQIVND (reference sequence). The CDR3 reads CASSILGGRSQPQHF. The DNA for the CDR3 is TGTGCCAGTAGTATTCTTGGAGGCAGGAGCCAGCCCCAGCATTTT.

This chain connects TRBV12-3 or TRBV12-4 to TRBJ2-5; D not resolved. The CDR3 loop spans 13 amino acids. The V end lost 4 bases, the J end lost 2 bases, and 8 bases lay between the germline ends. The CDR3 reads CASSSLRQETQYF. The CDR3 DNA reads TGTGCCAGCAGTTCGTTACGGCAAGAGACCCAGTACTTC.

This clone was seen a single time. V is TRBV5-1 and J is TRBJ1-4; D is perhaps TRBD1 (6 bases). Trimming left V 3 bases short and J 7 bases short, with 13 bases between. The CDR3 is made up of 14 amino acids. Germline V gene lookup returns CDR1 SGHRS and CDR2 YFSETQ. The CDR3 reads CASSSGGTIEKLFF. Written as DNA, the CDR3 is TGCGCCAGCAGCTCGGGGGGCACGATTGAAAAACTGTTTTTT.

Points on this clone: Other DNA sequences in the sample encode the same CDR3. This rearrangement joins TRBV29-1 to TRBJ1-1; 7 bases align to TRBD1. Per the germline V gene, CDR1 is SQVTM and CDR2 is ANQGSEA. V lost 6 bases, J lost 0 bases, and 4 bases stayed unmatched. This CDR3 comprises 13 residues. The CDR3 DNA reads as TGCAGCGTCGCCGGGACAGTGAACACTGAAGCTTTCTTT. It yields the protein CSVAGTVNTEAFF.

The chain carries TRBV3-1 (or the pseudogene TRBV3-2) and TRBJ2-7, with D uncertain. CDR1 is LGHDT, CDR2 YNNKEL, per germline (reference sequence). Trimming cost V 1 base and J 4 bases, with 11 bases left between them. There are 14 residues in the CDR3. The CDR3 here is CASSQVPRTYEQYF. DNA for the CDR3: TGTGCCAGCAGCCAAGTTCCTAGAACTTACGAGCAGTACTTC.

The chain employs TRBV6-2 or TRBV6-3 and TRBJ1-6; D may be TRBD1 (6 bases). The germline V and J ends were trimmed by 2 bases and 14 bases, with 19 bases remaining between them. CDR1 is MNHEY and CDR2 is SVGEGT in the germline V gene. This CDR3 is built from 15 residues. Here the CDR3 reads CASSYGGSLGSTLHF. CDR3 DNA sequence: TGTGCCAGCAGTTACGGGGGCAGCCTCGGATCCACCCTCCACTTT.

CDR3 DNA sequence: TGCGCCAGCAGCCTATTGGGGACTAGCGGGGGGTATGAGCAGTTCTTC. Protein: CASSLLGTSGGYEQFF. The rearrangement links TRBV4-1 to TRBJ2-1, with 15 bases matching TRBD2. Germline-derived CDR1 and CDR2 are MGHRA and YSYEKL. The V gene end was trimmed by 4 bases and the J gene end by 8 bases; junction bases not matched to a gene: 6. This CDR3 contains 16 residues.

V is TRBV3-1 (or the pseudogene TRBV3-2) and J is TRBJ1-1, with 9 nucleotides matching TRBD1. CDR3 size: 14 residues. CDR1 LGHDT and CDR2 YNNKEL come from the germline V gene (reference sequence). Trimming removed 3 bases from V and 5 bases from J; junction bases left unmatched: 4. The CDR3 DNA sequence: TGTGCCAGCAGCCACCGGGACAGGGATACTGAAGCTTTCTTT. It translates to CASSHRDRDTEAFF.

The rearrangement links TRBV27 to TRBJ1-1, with D unresolved. Germline assignment: CDR1 MNHEY and CDR2 SMNVEV (reference sequence). Trimming removed 6 bases from V and 1 base from J, with 15 bases in between. This CDR3 has 15 residues. The CDR3 here is CASSPSLAGNTEAFF. The CDR3 DNA is TGTGCCAGCAGCCCCTCCCTCGCAGGGAACACTGAAGCTTTCTTT.

The chain combines TRBV19 with TRBJ1-4, with D unresolved. Germline values: CDR1 LNHDA, CDR2 SQIVND (reference sequence). The V end lost 3 bases, the J end lost 4 bases, and 9 bases lay between the germline ends. The CDR3 totals 14 residues. The CDR3: CASSMNSLNEKLFF. The CDR3 DNA is TGTGCCAGTAGTATGAACAGCCTTAATGAAAAACTGTTTTTT.